The source of this TCR beta chain is a study of blood T cell repertoires in COVID-19. Across the whole study: Spain, Italy and the United States supplied samples that represented acute and convalescent COVID-19. PBMCs, B-cell-depleted T cells, or T cells provided the cDNA or gDNA that made up the material.

Profiling relied on immunoSEQ multiplex PCR, and the TCRdb table lists in-frame clones only, not all of them. Of fewer than 45,000 clones listed, approximately 91% are singletons. The CDR3 runs to 14 residues. V lost 5 bases, J lost 11 bases, and 5 bases stayed unmatched. Germline CDR1 MNHEY, CDR2 SMNVEV (reference sequence). The chain uses TRBV27 and TRBJ1-6; 11 bases match TRBD1. The sequenced sample consisted of peripheral blood. The source is a human donor in a cohort sampled during active COVID-19. CDR3 DNA: TGTGCCAGCAGTGGGGGACAGGGGGTAACACCCCTCCACTTT. It yields the protein CASSGGQGVTPLHF.